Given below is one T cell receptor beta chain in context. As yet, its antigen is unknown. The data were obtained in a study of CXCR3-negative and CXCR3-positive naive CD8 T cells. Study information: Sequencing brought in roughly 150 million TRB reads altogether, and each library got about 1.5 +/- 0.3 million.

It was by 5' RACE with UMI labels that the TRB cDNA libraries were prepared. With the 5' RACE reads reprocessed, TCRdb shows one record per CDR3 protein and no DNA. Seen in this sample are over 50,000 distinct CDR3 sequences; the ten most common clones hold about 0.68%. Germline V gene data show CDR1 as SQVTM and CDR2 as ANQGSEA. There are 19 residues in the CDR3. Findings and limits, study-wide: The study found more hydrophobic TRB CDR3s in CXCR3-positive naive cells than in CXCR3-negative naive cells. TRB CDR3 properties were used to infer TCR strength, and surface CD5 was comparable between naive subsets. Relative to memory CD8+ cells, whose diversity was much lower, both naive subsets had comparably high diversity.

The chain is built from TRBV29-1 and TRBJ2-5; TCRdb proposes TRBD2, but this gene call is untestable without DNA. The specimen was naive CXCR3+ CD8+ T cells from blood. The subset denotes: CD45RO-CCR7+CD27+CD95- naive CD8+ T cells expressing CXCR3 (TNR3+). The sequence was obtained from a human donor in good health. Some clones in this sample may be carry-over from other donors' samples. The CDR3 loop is CSVDRGLAGGRLYQETQYF. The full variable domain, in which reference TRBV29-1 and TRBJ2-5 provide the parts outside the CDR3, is SAVISQKPSRDICQRGTSLTIQCQVDSQVTMMFWYRQQPGQSLTLIATANQGSEATYESGFVIDKFPISRPNLTFSTLTVSNMSPEDSSIYLCSVDRGLAGGRLYQETQYFGPGTRLLVL.